These 18 T cell receptor beta chains originate from one sample sequenced in a study of blood T cell repertoires in COVID-19. The protocol was immunoSEQ multiplex PCR, while the TCRdb copy is restricted to in-frame clones and leaves out a portion. The table includes roughly 78,000 clones, less than 85% detected once. The specimen sequenced was peripheral blood. Every receptor here comes from a woman of 80 years or more with acute or convalescent COVID-19.

The V and J genes are TRBV5-1 and TRBJ2-5; TRBD1 matches at 7 bases. CDR1 is SGHRS, CDR2 YFSETQ, per germline. The CDR3 runs to 15 residues. Trimming removed 4 bases from V and 0 bases from J; junction bases left unmatched: 6. The CDR3 DNA follows: TGCGCCAGCAGCCCCGGGACAGTTTACCAAGAGACCCAGTACTTC. It encodes CASSPGTVYQETQYF.

Here the CDR3 DNA reads TGTGCCAGCTCAGGGTTCAATGGCTACACCTTC. It specifies CASSGFNGYTF. The chain uses TRBV6-5 and TRBJ1-2; TRBD1 might be the D (5 bases). The CDR3 has 11 amino acids. The V gene's germline CDR1 is MNHEY and CDR2 SVGAGI. Trimming left V 8 bases short and J 6 bases short, with 10 bases between.

Details on this clone: Lacking the conserved final phenylalanine or tryptophan, this CDR3 likely reflects a read error. The chain has TRBV5-5 and TRBJ2-7; D is perhaps TRBD1 (6 bases). CDR3 length equals 14 residues. CDR1 is SGHKS, CDR2 YYEKEE, per germline (reference sequence). Deletions cut 3 bases from V and 1 base from J, with 11 bases between. The CDR3 loop reads CASSSTGTSYEQYL. DNA of the CDR3: TGTGCCAGCAGCTCGACAGGAACATCCTACGAGCAGTACCTC.

The CDR3 DNA sequence: TGTGCCAGCAGTTACTTAGCGGGGGGGACCGGGGAGCTGTTTTTT. This encodes CASSYLAGGTGELFF. This rearrangement joins TRBV6-5 to TRBJ2-2, with 11 nucleotides matching TRBD2. The CDR3 is 15 amino acids. Germline assignment: CDR1 MNHEY and CDR2 SVGAGI. V shed 1 base and J 5 bases; nucleotides not matched to a gene: 0.

The chain has TRBV15 and TRBJ2-7; 7 bases agree with TRBD1. The length of the CDR3 is 15 residues. The germline gives CDR1 LNHNV, CDR2 YYDKDF (reference sequence). V lost 1 base, J lost 3 bases, and 6 bases stayed unmatched. For the CDR3, the DNA is TGTGCCACCAGCAGAGCTATGGCAGGGGGCTACGAGCAGTACTTC. The encoded protein is CATSRAMAGGYEQYF.

V usage is TRBV2 and J usage is TRBJ1-5; 8 bases agree with TRBD1. V shed 5 bases, J shed 3 bases, and the junction held 15 bases outside the gene matches. Germline values: CDR1 SNHLY, CDR2 FYNNEI. This CDR3 is built from 18 residues. The CDR3 loop is CASSFQGQGKLSNQPQHF. The CDR3 nucleotides are TGTGCCAGCAGTTTTCAAGGACAGGGAAAGTTGTCCAATCAGCCCCAGCATTTT.

The CDR3 reads CASSRSGADTQYF. CDR3 in DNA: TGTGCCAGCAGCCGGAGCGGCGCAGATACGCAGTATTTT. This chain uses TRBV3-1 (or the pseudogene TRBV3-2) with TRBJ2-3, with D possibly being TRBD2 (5 bases). The CDR3 contains 13 residues. Trimming cost V 4 bases and J 4 bases, with 9 bases left between them. Germline V gives CDR1 LGHDT, CDR2 YNNKEL (reference sequence).

The V call is TRBV11-3, the J call TRBJ2-2; 9 nucleotides match TRBD2. Unmatched junction bases numbered 5, after V lost 5 bases and J lost 4 bases. The germline V gene has CDR1 SGHNT and CDR2 YENEEA. This CDR3 region has 15 residues. As DNA, the CDR3 is TGTGCCAGCAGCATTAGCGGGAGTATCACCGGGGAGCTGTTTTTT. Translating gives CASSISGSITGELFF.

The V gene is TRBV20-1, the J gene TRBJ1-1, with TRBD1 as a possible D gene (6 bases). The CDR3 runs 16 residues. The germline CDR1 and CDR2 sequences are DFQATT and SNEGSKA (reference sequence). V lost 3 bases to trimming and J lost 2 bases, with 19 bases between them. The CDR3 sequence is CSASDGLQGSNTEAFF. The CDR3 DNA is TGCAGTGCTAGTGATGGGTTACAGGGTAGTAACACTGAAGCTTTCTTT.

The CDR3 DNA reads as TGTGCCAGCAGCCCTGACCAGGGTTTGAGCTACACCTTC. It codes for CASSPDQGLSYTF. The chain combines TRBV7-8 with TRBJ1-2; TRBD1 is a possible D gene (5 bases). Trimming cost V 5 bases and J 9 bases, with 16 bases left between them. This CDR3 is built from 13 residues. CDR1 and CDR2 (germline): SGHVS, FQNEAQ.

The chain joins TRBV11-1 to TRBJ2-5; 7 bases match TRBD2. With 8 bases clipped from V and 2 bases from J, the junction kept 11 bases outside the gene matches. The CDR3 extends over 15 amino acids. Germline loops: CDR1 SGHAT, CDR2 FQDESV (reference sequence). The CDR3 DNA is TGTGCCAGCCGCAACGACGGGGGGAAACAAGAGACCCAGTACTTC. Its protein is CASRNDGGKQETQYF.

The chain links TRBV12-3 or TRBV12-4 to TRBJ1-1; 7 nucleotides agree with TRBD1. V was pared by 8 bases and J by 0 bases, with 0 bases of the junction left unmatched. This CDR3 contains 12 residues. In DNA, the CDR3 is TGTGCCAGCGGGACAGTGAACACTGAAGCTTTCTTT. Protein: CASGTVNTEAFF.

The V gene is TRBV15, the J gene TRBJ2-7, with 7 nucleotides matching TRBD1. The CDR3 length is 16 residues. The germline CDR1 and CDR2 sequences are LNHNV and YYDKDF (reference sequence). The trim removed 0 bases at V and 4 bases at J, leaving 9 bases unmatched. The CDR3 protein is CATSRDRFRQGYEQYF. As DNA, the CDR3 is TGTGCCACCAGCAGAGATCGGTTTCGACAGGGTTACGAGCAGTACTTC.

The genes are TRBV24-1 and TRBJ2-6, with D uncertain. Trimming took off 4 bases at V and 0 bases at J, with 9 bases between the two ends. The CDR3 runs to 16 residues. Germline assignment: CDR1 KGHDR and CDR2 SFDVKD. This chain's CDR3 is CATSDSDISGANVLTF. The CDR3 bases are TGTGCCACCAGTGACTCTGACATCTCTGGGGCCAACGTCCTGACTTTC.

The chain is built from TRBV10-1 and TRBJ2-1; 10 nucleotides match TRBD2. The CDR3 contains 14 residues. In germline, CDR1 is WNHNN, CDR2 SYGVQD (reference sequence). The trim removed 7 bases at V and 7 bases at J, leaving 7 bases unmatched. The CDR3 loop is CASTASGSGNEQFF. CDR3 sequence (DNA): TGCGCCAGCACCGCTAGCGGGAGTGGGAATGAGCAGTTCTTC.

This clone was seen a handful of times. This chain uses TRBV7-7 with TRBJ1-3; D is unresolved. Trimming took off 5 bases at V and 1 base at J, with 6 bases between the two ends. Germline CDR1 SSHAT, CDR2 FNYEAQ (reference sequence). CDR3 size: 13 residues. CDR3 nucleotides: TGTGCCAGCAGCCAACAGTCTGGAAACACCATATATTTT. Its translation: CASSQQSGNTIYF.

The genes are TRBV9 and TRBJ2-1, with D possibly being TRBD2 (5 bases). The V gene lost 0 bases and the J gene lost 0 bases, with 13 bases spanning the gap. The CDR3 runs 17 residues. Germline CDR1 reads SGDLS; CDR2 reads YYNGEE. CDR3 protein: CASSVEGGGSSYNEQFF. The CDR3 DNA is TGTGCCAGCAGCGTAGAGGGCGGAGGTAGCTCCTACAATGAGCAGTTCTTC.

This sequence joins TRBV28 and TRBJ2-3, with 7 bases lining up with TRBD1. The length of the CDR3 is 15 residues. CDR1 is MDHEN, CDR2 SYDVKM, per germline. The junction had 8 bases not matched to a gene; V was cut back by 5 bases and J by 3 bases. The CDR3 DNA follows: TGTGCCAGCAGTGCACAGGGGCTTGGGACAGATACGCAGTATTTT. Residues: CASSAQGLGTDTQYF. The complete variable domain, with remaining parts taken from reference TRBV28 and TRBJ2-3, reads DVKVTQSSRYLVKRTGEKVFLECVQDMDHENMFWYRQDPGLGLRLIYFSYDVKMKEKGDIPEGYSVSREKKERFSLILESASTNQTSMYLCASSAQGLGTDTQYFGPGTRLTVL.